A single T cell receptor beta chain is shown here with its context. These data originate in a study of blood T cell repertoires in COVID-19. In the study overall: COVID-19 samples, acute and convalescent, were from the United States, Italy and Spain. In each case, the material was cDNA or gDNA derived from T cells, B-cell-depleted T cells, or PBMCs.

Germline V CDR1 and CDR2: MNHEY, SVGAGI. The V gene lost 8 bases and the J gene lost 2 bases, with 10 bases spanning the gap. This CDR3 comprises 12 residues. Under the authors' procedure: Cell counts per sample came from amplifying reference gene primers. Measured with immunoSEQ multiplex PCR; TCRdb has only the in-frame clones, and not every one. The DNA was the basis for D and trimming; V, J and clone size are from that table. The repertoire has 150,000 to 200,000 clones, around 85% of them found once; the top ten carry around 5%. The rearrangement links TRBV6-5 to TRBJ2-7, with no clear D. The sequence was obtained from a human donor in a cohort sampled during active COVID-19. Sequences were obtained from peripheral blood. The CDR3: CASGFSAYEQYF. The CDR3 DNA is TGTGCCAGCGGCTTCTCCGCCTACGAGCAGTACTTC.